Each of the 30 T cell receptor beta chains below was sequenced from the same sample in a study of monozygotic twins with inflammatory bowel disease. TCRdb reworked the 5' RACE reads into one entry per CDR3 protein, no DNA. The sample data list about 160,000 distinct CDR3 sequences. The sequenced sample was blood. The source is a human donor with ulcerative colitis or Crohn's disease, or a healthy co-twin of an affected twin (not recorded which).

The genes are TRBV13 and TRBJ2-6; the TCRdb call, TRBD2, lacks DNA for checking. Germline loops: CDR1 PRHDT, CDR2 FYEKMQ (reference sequence). The CDR3 has 16 amino acids. This CDR3 reads CASSPQLGSGANVLTF.

The rearrangement uses TRBV28 and TRBJ1-1; as DNA is missing, the TRBD1 call by TCRdb cannot be tested. Per germline, CDR1 MDHEN and CDR2 SYDVKM. The CDR3 covers 17 residues. The CDR3 here is CASSPSLTGRMNTEAFF.

The J gene is TRBJ1-6, the V gene TRBV12-3 or TRBV12-4; TCRdb's assignment of TRBD1 cannot be checked, as there is no DNA. The CDR3 spans 14 residues. The CDR3 loop is CASSPTGRGSPLHF.

The chain links TRBV20-1 to TRBJ2-1; TCRdb outputs TRBD1, but without DNA this stays unchecked. The CDR3 runs 15 residues. From germline, CDR1 is DFQATT and CDR2 SNEGSKA (reference sequence). The CDR3 region is CNWKGGDRETIEQFF.

The gene calls are TRBV27 and TRBJ2-1. The CDR3 has 14 residues. CDR1 is MNHEY and CDR2 is SMNVEV in the germline V gene (reference sequence). CDR3 residues: CASSLLRSYNEQFF.

The chain recombines TRBV9 with TRBJ2-5; no DNA is available, so the TRBD2 call from TCRdb remains unchecked. The CDR3 spans 14 residues. Germline-derived CDR1 and CDR2 are SGDLS and YYNGEE. CDR3 residues: CASSGGTRVETQYF.

The rearrangement joins TRBV5-4 to TRBJ2-5; TCRdb proposes TRBD1, but this gene call is untestable without DNA. Germline-derived CDR1 and CDR2 are SGHNT and YYREEE (reference sequence). This CDR3 comprises 15 residues. The CDR3: CASSQRGGSLGTQYF.

The chain joins TRBV10-3 to TRBJ2-7; with no DNA, the TCRdb D assignment of TRBD2 cannot be verified. CDR1 and CDR2 (germline): ENHRY, SYGVKD. The CDR3 totals 13 residues. The CDR3 sequence is CAISDLAGNEQYF.

CDR3 loop: CSARGRAGSNQPQHF. The V call is TRBV20-1, the J call TRBJ1-5; TCRdb indicates TRBD1, and absent DNA this call remains unverified. Germline CDR1 DFQATT, CDR2 SNEGSKA (reference sequence). This CDR3 has 15 residues.

The CDR3 spells CASSPPTGRGTDTQYF. The chain couples TRBV6-1 to TRBJ2-3; TCRdb's D call, TRBD1, is unchecked because there is no DNA. The CDR3 loop spans 16 amino acids. The germline CDR1 and CDR2 sequences are MNHNS and SASEGT.

The CDR3 region is CASSTSGGGRGGYTF. The V call is TRBV6-1, the J call TRBJ1-2; TCRdb lists TRBD1, though no DNA is available to test this call. CDR1 is MNHNS and CDR2 is SASEGT in the germline V gene. CDR3 length equals 15 residues.

V and J are TRBV2 and TRBJ2-2. Germline assignment: CDR1 SNHLY and CDR2 FYNNEI. The CDR3 spans 14 residues. The CDR3 region is CASSAVGDTGELFF.

The chain is built from TRBV10-3 and TRBJ1-2; the TCRdb call, TRBD1, lacks DNA for checking. The CDR3 extends over 18 amino acids. Germline assignment: CDR1 ENHRY and CDR2 SYGVKD. CDR3 region: CAISEPPEGTGYNYGYTF.

The rearrangement links TRBV6-1 to TRBJ2-6; the D call from TCRdb, TRBD1, cannot be confirmed without DNA. Germline-derived CDR1 and CDR2 are MNHNS and SASEGT. The CDR3 is 17 amino acids. The CDR3 protein is CASSPTGQGAGANVLTF.

V usage is TRBV9 and J usage is TRBJ2-3; no DNA is available, so the TRBD2 call from TCRdb remains unchecked. The CDR3 spans 16 residues. Germline CDR1 reads SGDLS; CDR2 reads YYNGEE. The CDR3 reads CASSAGSPREADTQYF.

The chain employs TRBV20-1 and TRBJ2-7; as DNA is missing, the TRBD1 call by TCRdb cannot be tested. Germline V gives CDR1 DFQATT, CDR2 SNEGSKA (reference sequence). The CDR3 runs to 15 residues. CDR3: CSARDLRQGTYEQYF.

The genes are TRBV10-2 and TRBJ2-1; without DNA, the TCRdb call of TRBD1 cannot be checked. CDR3 size: 15 residues. Germline V gives CDR1 WSHSY, CDR2 SAAADI. The CDR3: CASRGTGLSYNEQFF.

This sequence joins TRBV7-2 and TRBJ2-7; TCRdb names TRBD2, which stays unverified in the absence of DNA. There are 12 residues in the CDR3. Germline loops: CDR1 SGHTA, CDR2 FQGNSA. This CDR3 is CASSQSGNEQYF.

The V call is TRBV2, the J call TRBJ2-7. The CDR3 is 12 amino acids. Germline CDR1 reads SNHLY; CDR2 reads FYNNEI. CDR3 in amino acids: CASSESQLSQYF.

This rearrangement joins TRBV7-9 to TRBJ2-1; TCRdb returns TRBD1, unconfirmable since there is no DNA. The V gene's germline CDR1 is SEHNR and CDR2 FQNEAQ (reference sequence). The CDR3 runs 16 residues. The CDR3 protein is CASSPDRGPGYNEQFF.

CDR3 sequence reads: CSPRGAYSYEQYF. The chain couples TRBV20-1 to TRBJ2-7; without DNA, the TCRdb call of TRBD1 cannot be checked. The CDR3 consists of 13 residues. CDR1 is DFQATT and CDR2 is SNEGSKA in the germline V gene (reference sequence).

This chain uses TRBV6-5 with TRBJ2-2; TCRdb outputs TRBD1, but without DNA this stays unchecked. Germline V lookup: CDR1 MNHEY, CDR2 SVGAGI. The CDR3 is 17 residues long. The CDR3 sequence is CASSYPPGQANTGELFF.

The V call is TRBV18, the J call TRBJ1-1; TCRdb names TRBD1, which stays unverified in the absence of DNA. This CDR3 has 16 amino acids. Germline CDR1 KGHSH, CDR2 LQKENI. This CDR3 is CASSPEGQGGHTEAFF.

The gene calls are TRBV9 and TRBJ2-7. Per germline, CDR1 SGDLS and CDR2 YYNGEE. The CDR3 contains 14 residues. This CDR3 reads CASSVEEESYEQYF.

The chain joins TRBV9 to TRBJ1-4; the TCRdb call, TRBD1, lacks DNA for checking. CDR3 length: 14 amino acids. From germline, CDR1 is SGDLS and CDR2 YYNGEE. CDR3 amino acids: CASSIGASNEKLFF.

The CDR3 sequence: CASMTGGLWNEQFF. The chain recombines TRBV27 with TRBJ2-1; TCRdb picks TRBD1, but there is no DNA to check that call. The CDR3 covers 14 residues. CDR1 and CDR2 from the germline V gene are MNHEY and SMNVEV (reference sequence).

V is TRBV18 and J is TRBJ1-1. The CDR3 spans 15 residues. Per germline, CDR1 KGHSH and CDR2 LQKENI. The CDR3 reads CASSPPIRVNTEAFF.

This chain links TRBV11-2 with TRBJ1-6; lacking DNA, the TRBD1 call made by TCRdb goes unchecked. The germline V gene has CDR1 SGHAT and CDR2 FQNNGV. The CDR3 consists of 16 residues. This CDR3 reads CASSTHPGTANSPLHF.

This chain connects TRBV28 to TRBJ2-1; as DNA is missing, the TRBD2 call by TCRdb cannot be tested. The CDR3 spans 15 residues. Per germline, CDR1 MDHEN and CDR2 SYDVKM. CDR3 loop: CASSFKLAGGNEQFF.

The chain employs TRBV24-1 and TRBJ2-2; the TCRdb call, TRBD2, lacks DNA for checking. From germline, CDR1 is KGHDR and CDR2 SFDVKD. There are 16 residues in the CDR3. CDR3 sequence: CATSGETSGRTGELFF.